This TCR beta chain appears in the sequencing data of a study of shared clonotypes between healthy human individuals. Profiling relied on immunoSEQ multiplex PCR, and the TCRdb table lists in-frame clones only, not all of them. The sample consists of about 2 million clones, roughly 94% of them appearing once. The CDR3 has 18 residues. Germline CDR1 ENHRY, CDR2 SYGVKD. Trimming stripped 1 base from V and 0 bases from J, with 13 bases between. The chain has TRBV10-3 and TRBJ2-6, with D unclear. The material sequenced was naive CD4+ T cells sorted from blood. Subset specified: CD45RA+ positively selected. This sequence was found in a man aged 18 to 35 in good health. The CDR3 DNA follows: TGTGCCATCAGTGAGTGGCCAAAGGCTAGCTCTGGGGCCAACGTCCTGACTTTC. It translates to CAISEWPKASSGANVLTF.